What follows describes a single T cell receptor (beta chain). CDR3 size: 13 residues. Trimming removed 5 bases from V and 8 bases from J; junction bases left unmatched: 5. Per germline, CDR1 SGHAT and CDR2 FQNNGV. These data come from a study of T cell changes during pregnancy in multiple sclerosis. Data came from immunoSEQ multiplex PCR; TCRdb stores just in-frame clones and leaves some out. This table holds 70,000 to 80,000 clones, more than 90% found once. The sequence derives from a female donor in good health, enrolled as a control in a pregnancy study. Sequenced here: peripheral blood, sampled after pregnancy. V is TRBV11-2 and J is TRBJ1-3; the match to TRBD1 covers 8 bases. The CDR3, as DNA: TGTGCCAGCAGCCCTGGACAGGGATACACCATATATTTT. Its translation is CASSPGQGYTIYF.